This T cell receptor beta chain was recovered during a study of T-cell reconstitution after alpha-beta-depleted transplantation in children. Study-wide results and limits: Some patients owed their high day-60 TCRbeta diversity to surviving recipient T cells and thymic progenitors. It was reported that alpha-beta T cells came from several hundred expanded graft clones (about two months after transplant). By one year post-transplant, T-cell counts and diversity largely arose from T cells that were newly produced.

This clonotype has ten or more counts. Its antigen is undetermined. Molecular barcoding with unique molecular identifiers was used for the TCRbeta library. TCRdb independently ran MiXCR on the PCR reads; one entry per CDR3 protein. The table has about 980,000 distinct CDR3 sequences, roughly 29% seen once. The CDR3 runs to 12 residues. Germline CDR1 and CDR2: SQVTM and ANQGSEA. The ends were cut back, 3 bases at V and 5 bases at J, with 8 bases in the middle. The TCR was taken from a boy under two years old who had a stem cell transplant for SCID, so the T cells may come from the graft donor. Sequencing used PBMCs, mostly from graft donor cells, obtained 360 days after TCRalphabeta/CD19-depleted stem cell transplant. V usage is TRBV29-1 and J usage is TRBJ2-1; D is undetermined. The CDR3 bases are TGCAGCGTTGAGTCAGGACACAATGAGCAGTTCTTC. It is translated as CSVESGHNEQFF.